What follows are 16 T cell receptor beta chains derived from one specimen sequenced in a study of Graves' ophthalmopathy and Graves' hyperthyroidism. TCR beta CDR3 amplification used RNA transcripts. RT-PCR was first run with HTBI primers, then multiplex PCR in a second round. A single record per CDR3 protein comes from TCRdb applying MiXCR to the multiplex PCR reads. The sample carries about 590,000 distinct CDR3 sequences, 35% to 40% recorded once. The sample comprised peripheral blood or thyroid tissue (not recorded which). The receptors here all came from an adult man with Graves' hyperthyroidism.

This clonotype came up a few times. In DNA, the CDR3 is TGTGCCAGCAGTTTGGGGGTAACCTATAATTCACCCCTCCACTTT. It translates to CASSLGVTYNSPLHF. The chain is built from TRBV27 and TRBJ1-6; tentative D call: TRBD1 (5 bases). Germline values: CDR1 MNHEY, CDR2 SMNVEV (reference sequence). The CDR3 totals 15 residues. V lost 3 bases and J 2 bases, leaving 8 bases between the germline ends.

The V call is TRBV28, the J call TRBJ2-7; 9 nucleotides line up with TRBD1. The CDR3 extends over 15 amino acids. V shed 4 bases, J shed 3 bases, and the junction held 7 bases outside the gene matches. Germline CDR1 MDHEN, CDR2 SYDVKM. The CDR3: CASSSYRGRDYEQYF. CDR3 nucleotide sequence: TGTGCCAGCAGTTCCTACAGGGGGCGGGACTACGAGCAGTACTTC.

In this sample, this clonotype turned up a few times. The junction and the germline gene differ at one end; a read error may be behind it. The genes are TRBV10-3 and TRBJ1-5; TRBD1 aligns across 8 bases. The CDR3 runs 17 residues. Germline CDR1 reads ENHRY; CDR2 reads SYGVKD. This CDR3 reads CASSEWQAGGPNQPQHF. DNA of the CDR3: TGTGCCAGCAGTGAATGGCAGGCAGGGGGCCCCAATCAGCCCCAGCATTTT.

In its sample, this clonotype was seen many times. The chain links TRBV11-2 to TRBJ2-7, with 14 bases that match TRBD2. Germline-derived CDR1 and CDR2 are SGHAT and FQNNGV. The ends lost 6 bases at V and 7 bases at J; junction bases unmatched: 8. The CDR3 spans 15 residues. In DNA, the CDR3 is TGTGCCAGCAGTACGACTAGCGGGGGGGCCTGGGAGCAGTACTTC. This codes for CASSTTSGGAWEQYF.

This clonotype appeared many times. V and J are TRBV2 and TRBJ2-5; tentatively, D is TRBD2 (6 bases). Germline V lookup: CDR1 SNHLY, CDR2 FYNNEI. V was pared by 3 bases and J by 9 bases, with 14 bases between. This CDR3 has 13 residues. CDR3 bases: TGTGCCAGCAGTGAGGGGGGAGGCCAGCCCCAGTACTTC. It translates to CASSEGGGQPQYF.

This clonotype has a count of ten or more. CDR3 in DNA: TGCGCCAGCAGCCAAGGGCTACCGGGACCATTCTACGAGCAGTACTTC. Residues: CASSQGLPGPFYEQYF. The V call is TRBV5-1, the J call TRBJ2-7; tentatively, D is TRBD1 or TRBD2 (5 bases each). Germline loops: CDR1 SGHRS, CDR2 YFSETQ. Deletions cut 4 bases from V and 3 bases from J, with 20 bases between. CDR3 length equals 16 residues.

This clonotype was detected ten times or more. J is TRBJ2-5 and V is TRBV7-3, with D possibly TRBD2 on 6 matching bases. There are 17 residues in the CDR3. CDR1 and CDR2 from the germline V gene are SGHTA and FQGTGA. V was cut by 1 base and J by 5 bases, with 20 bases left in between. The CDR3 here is CASSLSGAGTGGETQYF. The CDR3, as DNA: TGTGCCAGCAGCTTAAGTGGGGCGGGTACAGGAGGGGAGACCCAGTACTTC.

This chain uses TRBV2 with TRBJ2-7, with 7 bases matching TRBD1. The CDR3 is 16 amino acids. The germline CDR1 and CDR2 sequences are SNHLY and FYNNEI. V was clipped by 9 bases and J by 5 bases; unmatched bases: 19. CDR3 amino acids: CASLPLTGPPSNEQYF. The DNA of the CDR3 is TGTGCCAGTCTTCCTTTGACAGGGCCTCCTTCGAACGAGCAGTACTTC.

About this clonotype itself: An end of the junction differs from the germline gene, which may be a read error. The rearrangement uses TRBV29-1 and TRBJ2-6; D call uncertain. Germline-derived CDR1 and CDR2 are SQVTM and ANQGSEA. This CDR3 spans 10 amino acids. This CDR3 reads CSVKDVDQAF. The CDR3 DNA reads TGCAGCGTTAAGGACGTGGACCAAGCTTTC.

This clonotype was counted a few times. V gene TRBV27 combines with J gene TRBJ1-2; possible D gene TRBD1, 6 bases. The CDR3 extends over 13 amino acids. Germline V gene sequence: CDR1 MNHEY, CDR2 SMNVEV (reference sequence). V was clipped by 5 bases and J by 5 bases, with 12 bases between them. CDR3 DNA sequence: TGTGCCAGCAGTCCGCTACAGGGTTATGGCTACACCTTC. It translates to CASSPLQGYGYTF.

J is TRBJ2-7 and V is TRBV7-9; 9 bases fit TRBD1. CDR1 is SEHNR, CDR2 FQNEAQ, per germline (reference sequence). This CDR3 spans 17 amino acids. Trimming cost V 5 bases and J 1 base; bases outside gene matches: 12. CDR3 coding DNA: TGTGCCAGCAGCCCATACACCGGGACAGGGTATTCCTACGAGCAGTACTTC. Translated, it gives CASSPYTGTGYSYEQYF.

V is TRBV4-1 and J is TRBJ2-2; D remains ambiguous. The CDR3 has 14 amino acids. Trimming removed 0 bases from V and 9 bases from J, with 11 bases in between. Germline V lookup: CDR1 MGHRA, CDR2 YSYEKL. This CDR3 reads CASSQDGVPRELFF. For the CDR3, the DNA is TGCGCCAGCAGCCAAGATGGGGTCCCAAGGGAGCTGTTTTTT.

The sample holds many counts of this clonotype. CDR3 sequence reads: CSAAAGDTTGELFF. In DNA form, the CDR3 reads TGCAGTGCTGCCGCGGGGGATACCACCGGGGAGCTGTTTTTT. The rearrangement joins TRBV20-1 to TRBJ2-2, with 7 positions matching TRBD2. The CDR3 length is 14 residues. V was clipped by 5 bases and J by 4 bases; unmatched bases: 7. Germline lookup yields CDR1 DFQATT and CDR2 SNEGSKA (reference sequence).

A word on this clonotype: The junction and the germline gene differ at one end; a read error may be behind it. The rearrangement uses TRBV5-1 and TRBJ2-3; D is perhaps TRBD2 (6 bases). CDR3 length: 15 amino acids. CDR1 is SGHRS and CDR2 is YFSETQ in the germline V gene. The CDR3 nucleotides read TGCGCTAGCAGCTCCGGACTAACCATCACAGATACGCAGTATTTT. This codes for CASSSGLTITDTQYF. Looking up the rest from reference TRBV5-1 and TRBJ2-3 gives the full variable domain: KAGVTQTPRYLIKTRGQQVTLSCSPISGHRSVSWYQQTPGQGLQFLFEYFSETQRNKGNFPGRFSGRQFSNSRSEMNVSTLELGDSALYLCASSSGLTITDTQYFGPGTRLTVL.

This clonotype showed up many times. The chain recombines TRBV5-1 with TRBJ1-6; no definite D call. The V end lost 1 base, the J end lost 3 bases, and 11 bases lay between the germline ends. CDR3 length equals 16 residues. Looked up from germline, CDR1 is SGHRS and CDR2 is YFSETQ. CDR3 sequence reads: CASSLSGFDYNSPLHF. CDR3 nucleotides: TGCGCCAGCAGCTTGTCTGGTTTCGACTATAATTCACCCCTCCACTTT. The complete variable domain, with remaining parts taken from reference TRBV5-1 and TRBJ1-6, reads KAGVTQTPRYLIKTRGQQVTLSCSPISGHRSVSWYQQTPGQGLQFLFEYFSETQRNKGNFPGRFSGRQFSNSRSEMNVSTLELGDSALYLCASSLSGFDYNSPLHFGNGTRLTVT.

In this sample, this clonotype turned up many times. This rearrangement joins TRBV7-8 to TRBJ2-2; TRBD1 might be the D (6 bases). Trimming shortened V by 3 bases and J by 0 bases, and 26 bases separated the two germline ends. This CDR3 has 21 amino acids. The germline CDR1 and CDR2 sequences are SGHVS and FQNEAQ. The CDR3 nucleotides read TGTGCCAGCAGCTTTCACAGGGACGTCGCACATCGCGGAGCGAACACCGGGGAGCTGTTTTTT. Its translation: CASSFHRDVAHRGANTGELFF. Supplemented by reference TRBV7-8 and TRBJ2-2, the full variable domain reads GAGVSQSPRYKVAKRGQDVALRCDPISGHVSLFWYQQALGQGPEFLTYFQNEAQLDKSGLPSDRFFAERPEGSVSTLKIQRTQQEDSAVYLCASSFHRDVAHRGANTGELFFGEGSRLTVL.